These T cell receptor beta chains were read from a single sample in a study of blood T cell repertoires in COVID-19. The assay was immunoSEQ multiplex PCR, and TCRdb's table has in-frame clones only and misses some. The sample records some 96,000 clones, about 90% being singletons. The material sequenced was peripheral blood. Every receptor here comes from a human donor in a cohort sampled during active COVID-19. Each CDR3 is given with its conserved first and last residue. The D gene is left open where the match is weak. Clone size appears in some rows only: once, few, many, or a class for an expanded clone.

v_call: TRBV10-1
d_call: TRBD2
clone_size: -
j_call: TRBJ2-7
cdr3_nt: TGCGCCAGCAGTGGGAAAACTAGCGGGAGGGCCCCCTACGAGCAGTACTTC
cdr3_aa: CASSGKTSGRAPYEQYF

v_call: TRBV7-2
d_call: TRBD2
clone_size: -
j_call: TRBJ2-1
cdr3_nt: TGTGCCAGCAGCTATAGGACTAGCGGGTCTACTTACAATGAGCAGTTCTTC
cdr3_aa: CASSYRTSGSTYNEQFF

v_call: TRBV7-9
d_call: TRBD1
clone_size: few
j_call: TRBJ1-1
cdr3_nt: TGTGCCAGCAGCTCCGACAGGGGGCTGAACACTGAAGCTTTCTTT
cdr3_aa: CASSSDRGLNTEAFF

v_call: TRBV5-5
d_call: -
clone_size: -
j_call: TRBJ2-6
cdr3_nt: TGTGCCAGCAGCTTCGGGGTTCTATCTGGGGCCAACGTCCTGACTTTC
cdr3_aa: CASSFGVLSGANVLTF

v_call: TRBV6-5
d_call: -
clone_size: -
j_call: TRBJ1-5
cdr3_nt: TGTGCCAGCAGTTACCGGGTAGGGGGTGATCAGCCCCAGCATTTT
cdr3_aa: CASSYRVGGDQPQHF

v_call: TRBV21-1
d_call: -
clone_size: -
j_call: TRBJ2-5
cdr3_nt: TGTGCCAGCAGTCCCGACAGGGAGGAGACCCAGTACTTC
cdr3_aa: CASSPDREETQYF

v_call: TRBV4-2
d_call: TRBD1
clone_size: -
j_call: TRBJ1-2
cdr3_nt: TGTGCCAGCAGCCAAGATGGGGGACAGGGGGCGCGTGGCTATGGCTACACCTTC
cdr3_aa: CASSQDGGQGARGYGYTF

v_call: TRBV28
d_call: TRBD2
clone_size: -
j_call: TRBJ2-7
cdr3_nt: TGTGCCAGCTTCCTAGCGGGAGCGTCCGAGCAGTACTTC
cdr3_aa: CASFLAGASEQYF

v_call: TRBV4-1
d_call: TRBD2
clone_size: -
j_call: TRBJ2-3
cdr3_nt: TGCGCCAGCAGCCAAGTAGGACTAGCGATAGATACGCAGTATTTT
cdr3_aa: CASSQVGLAIDTQYF

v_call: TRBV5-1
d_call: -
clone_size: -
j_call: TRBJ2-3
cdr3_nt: TGCGCCAGACCCCGCCCAACTTCGAAGTCAAGCACAGATACGCAGTATTTT
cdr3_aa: CARPRPTSKSSTDTQYF

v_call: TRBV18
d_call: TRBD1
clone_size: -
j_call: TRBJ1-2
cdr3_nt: TGTGCCAGCTCACCACTATCACAGGGGAGAATAGACTATGGCTACACCTTC
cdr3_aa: CASSPLSQGRIDYGYTF

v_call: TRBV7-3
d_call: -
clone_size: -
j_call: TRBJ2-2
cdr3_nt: TGTGCCAGCAGCTTAGGGGGGACGAACACCGGGGAGCTGTTTTTT
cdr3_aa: CASSLGGTNTGELFF

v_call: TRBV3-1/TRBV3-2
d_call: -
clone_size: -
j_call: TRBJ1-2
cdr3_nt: TGTGCCAGCAGCCACACTACCCACGGGGAATGCTATGGCTACACCTTC
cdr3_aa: CASSHTTHGECYGYTF

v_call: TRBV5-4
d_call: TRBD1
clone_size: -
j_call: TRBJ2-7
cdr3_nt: TGTGCCAGCAGCTCTCCGGGACAGGGGGCCTACGAGCAGTACTTC
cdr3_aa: CASSSPGQGAYEQYF

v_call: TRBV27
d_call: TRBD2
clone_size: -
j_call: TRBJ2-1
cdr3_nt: TGTGCCAGCAGTTTCCAGCGGGGCTACAATGAGCAGTTCTTC
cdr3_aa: CASSFQRGYNEQFF

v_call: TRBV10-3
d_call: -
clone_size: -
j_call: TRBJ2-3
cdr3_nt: TGTGCCATCGCCTCGGGAACTAGCACAGATACGCAGTATTTT
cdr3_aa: CAIASGTSTDTQYF

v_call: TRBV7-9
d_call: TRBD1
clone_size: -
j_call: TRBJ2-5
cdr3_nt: TGTGCCAGCAGCTCGGACAGGGGGCTAGAGACCCAGTACTTC
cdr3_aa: CASSSDRGLETQYF

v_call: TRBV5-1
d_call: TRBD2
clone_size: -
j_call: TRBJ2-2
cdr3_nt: TGCGCCAGCAGCCACATATCCGGGACTAGCGGACACCCCGGGGAGCTGTTTTTT
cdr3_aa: CASSHISGTSGHPGELFF

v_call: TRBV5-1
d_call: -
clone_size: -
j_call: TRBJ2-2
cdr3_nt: TGCGCCAGCAGCTTGGTCAGGTTGAACACCGGGGAGCTGTTTTTT
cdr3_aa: CASSLVRLNTGELFF

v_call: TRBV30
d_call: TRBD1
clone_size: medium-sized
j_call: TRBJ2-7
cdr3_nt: TGTGCCTGGAGTCAGGGACAGGGATTTTCCTTTAAAGCCTACGAGCAGTACTTC
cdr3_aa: CAWSQGQGFSFKAYEQYF

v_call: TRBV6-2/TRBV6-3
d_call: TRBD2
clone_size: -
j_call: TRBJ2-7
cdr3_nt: TGTGCCAGCAGTTACACTTATAGCGGGAGTAGTTCCTACGAGCAGTACTTC
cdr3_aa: CASSYTYSGSSSYEQYF

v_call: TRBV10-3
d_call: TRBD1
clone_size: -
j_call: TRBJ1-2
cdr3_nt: TGTGCCATCAGTGAGACCTTACGACAGGGCGGAAAAAAGGGCTTTGACTATGGCTACACCTTC
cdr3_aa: CAISETLRQGGKKGFDYGYTF

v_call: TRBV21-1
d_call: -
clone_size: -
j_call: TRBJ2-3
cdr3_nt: TGTGCCAGCAGCAAAGCGCTGCTTGGCAGGGGGATAGTCCCGATCCCGGATACGCAGTATTTT
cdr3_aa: CASSKALLGRGIVPIPDTQYF

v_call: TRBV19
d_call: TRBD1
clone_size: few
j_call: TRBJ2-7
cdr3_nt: TGTGCCAGCCTCGGACAGGGTGGCGAGCAGTACTTC
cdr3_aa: CASLGQGGEQYF

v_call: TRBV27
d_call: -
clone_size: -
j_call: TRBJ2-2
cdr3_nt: TGTGCCAGCAGTCCCAGGGCCACCGGGGAGCTGTTTTTT
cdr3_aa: CASSPRATGELFF

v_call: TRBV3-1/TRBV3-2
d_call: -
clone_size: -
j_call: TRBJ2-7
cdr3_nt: TGTGCCAGCAGCCAAGATCCTGTGAGTGTCGGCGAGCAGTACTTC
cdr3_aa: CASSQDPVSVGEQYF

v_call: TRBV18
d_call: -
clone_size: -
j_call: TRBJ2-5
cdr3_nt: TGTGCCAGCTCACCACTCACCTCAGGCAGTGTAGAGACCCAGTACTTC
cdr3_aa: CASSPLTSGSVETQYF

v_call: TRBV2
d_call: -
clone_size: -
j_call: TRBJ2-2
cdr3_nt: TGTGCCAGCAGGGCAGGGTCGGGCACCGGGGAGCTGTTTTTT
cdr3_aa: CASRAGSGTGELFF

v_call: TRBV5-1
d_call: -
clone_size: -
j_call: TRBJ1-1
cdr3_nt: TGCGCCAGCAGCTTTCAAGGCAGGGAGGGTACTGAAGCTTTCTTT
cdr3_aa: CASSFQGREGTEAFF

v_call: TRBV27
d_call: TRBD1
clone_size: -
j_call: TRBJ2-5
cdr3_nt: TGTGCCAGCGGAGGACAGGGCTTAAAGACCCAGTACTTC
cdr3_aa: CASGGQGLKTQYF

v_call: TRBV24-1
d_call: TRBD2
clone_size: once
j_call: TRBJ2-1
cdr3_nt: TGTGCCACCAGTGCCCTCGGGCGGGAGGGCCTTGGCAATGAGCAGTTCTTC
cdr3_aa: CATSALGREGLGNEQFF

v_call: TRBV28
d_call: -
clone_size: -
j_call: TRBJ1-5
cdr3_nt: TGTGCCAGCAGACCCCCGGGGGGAAACCAGCCCCAGCATTTT
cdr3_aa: CASRPPGGNQPQHF